These 30 T cell receptor beta chains were sequenced from one sample in a study of shared clonotypes between healthy human individuals. Cells designated naive CD8 were CD45RO-negative and were positively selected for CCR7, with terminally differentiated effector memory CD45RA+ cells excluded. This table comes from immunoSEQ multiplex PCR, and its TCRdb copy is limited to in-frame clones, with some not included. The table lists about 580,000 clones, 98% of them singletons. Sequencing was carried out using naive CD8+ T cells sorted from blood. The receptors were gathered from a man between 25 and 39 years old in good health.

This rearrangement joins TRBV7-9 to TRBJ1-4; TRBD1 agrees at 9 bases. The CDR3 contains 15 residues. Unmatched junction bases numbered 3, after V lost 1 base and J lost 6 bases. Germline values: CDR1 SEHNR, CDR2 FQNEAQ (reference sequence). This CDR3 reads CASSLVQGADEKLFF. The CDR3 region has the DNA TGTGCCAGCAGCTTAGTACAGGGGGCTGATGAAAAACTGTTTTTT.

The chain couples TRBV28 to TRBJ2-1; 8 nucleotides line up with TRBD1. The germline gives CDR1 MDHEN, CDR2 SYDVKM. V shed 8 bases and J 13 bases; nucleotides not matched to a gene: 13. This CDR3 is 13 amino acids long. The CDR3 loop is CASGAGQGFSQFF. The DNA for the CDR3 is TGTGCCAGCGGGGCCGGACAGGGCTTTTCTCAGTTCTTC.

The chain uses TRBV7-2 and TRBJ1-5; no reliable D call. V was pared by 2 bases and J by 0 bases, with 8 bases between. Germline values: CDR1 SGHTA, CDR2 FQGNSA. This CDR3 is built from 15 residues. The CDR3 reads CASSLISYSNQPQHF. The CDR3 DNA reads as TGTGCCAGCAGCTTAATAAGTTATAGCAATCAGCCCCAGCATTTT.

V gene TRBV29-1 combines with J gene TRBJ2-7; D possibly uses TRBD1 or TRBD2 (6 bases each). Per the germline V gene, CDR1 is SQVTM and CDR2 is ANQGSEA. The V end lost 5 bases, the J end lost 7 bases, and 27 bases lay between the germline ends. The CDR3 has 16 residues. CDR3 region: CSVTILRDSGVWEQYF. The CDR3 DNA reads as TGCAGCGTTACAATTCTCCGGGACTCAGGGGTTTGGGAGCAGTACTTC.

The CDR3 reads CATQRGETYEQYF. The CDR3 DNA reads TGTGCCACCCAGCGGGGGGAGACTTACGAGCAGTACTTC. V usage is TRBV6-6 and J usage is TRBJ2-7; 9 bases are a match to TRBD2. The CDR3 sequence is 13 residues long. J lost 4 bases, V lost 10 bases, and 8 bases had no gene match. The V gene's germline CDR1 is MNHNY and CDR2 SVGAGI (reference sequence).

The CDR3 DNA follows: TGTGCCAGCCCCGCGGGGCCCGGGACTAGAGACAATGAGCAGTTCTTC. It yields the protein CASPAGPGTRDNEQFF. The rearrangement uses TRBV2 and TRBJ2-1; TRBD2 matches at 8 bases. Unmatched junction bases numbered 14, after V lost 8 bases and J lost 5 bases. The CDR3 has 16 amino acids. Germline loops: CDR1 SNHLY, CDR2 FYNNEI. The variable domain in full, with the rest retrieved from reference TRBV2 and TRBJ2-1, is EPEVTQTPSHQVTQMGQEVILRCVPISNHLYFYWYRQILGQKVEFLVSFYNNEISEKSEIFDDQFSVERPDGSNFTLKIRSTKLEDSAMYFCASPAGPGTRDNEQFFGPGTRLTVL.

J is TRBJ2-7 and V is TRBV11-1; D is unresolved. The V gene lost 4 bases and the J gene lost 4 bases, with 11 bases spanning the gap. From germline, CDR1 is SGHAT and CDR2 FQDESV (reference sequence). This CDR3 is 13 amino acids long. Here the CDR3 DNA reads TGTGCCAGCAGCTCCTCGGTTACTTACGAGCAGTACTTC. This encodes CASSSSVTYEQYF.

This clone was found once. The sample carries other DNA sequences with the same CDR3. The genes are TRBV11-2 and TRBJ2-7; 8 positions agree with TRBD2. CDR1 SGHAT and CDR2 FQNNGV come from the germline V gene. The CDR3 covers 14 residues. J was trimmed by 2 bases and V by 4 bases; bases with no gene match: 4. The CDR3: CASSYSGGPYEQYF. Written as DNA, the CDR3 is TGTGCCAGCAGCTACAGCGGGGGACCCTACGAGCAGTACTTC. The full variable domain, in which reference TRBV11-2 and TRBJ2-7 provide the parts outside the CDR3, is EAGVAQSPRYKIIEKRQSVAFWCNPISGHATLYWYQQILGQGPKLLIQFQNNGVVDDSQLPKDRFSAERLKGVDSTLKIQPAKLEDSAVYLCASSYSGGPYEQYFGPGTRLTVT.

This clone was recorded only once. This chain uses TRBV2 with TRBJ2-7; D gene uncertain. This CDR3 has 9 residues. Trimming removed 8 bases at V and 9 bases at J, with 8 bases between. CDR1 SNHLY and CDR2 FYNNEI come from the germline V gene. CDR3 bases: TGTGCCAGCCGGAAGAGGCAGTACTTC. Encoded protein: CASRKRQYF.

This chain links TRBV6-1 with TRBJ2-2, with TRBD2 as a possible D gene (5 bases). The V gene lost 3 bases and the J gene lost 5 bases, with 19 bases spanning the gap. The CDR3 extends over 17 amino acids. The germline V gene has CDR1 MNHNS and CDR2 SASEGT. The CDR3 spells CASSDDAGLPGTGELFF. DNA of the CDR3: TGTGCCAGCAGTGATGATGCCGGACTGCCGGGAACCGGGGAGCTGTTTTTT.

The chain uses TRBV29-1 and TRBJ2-2; D is ambiguous. Trimming took 6 bases from V and 0 from J, leaving 11 bases between them. The CDR3 consists of 14 residues. Germline lookup yields CDR1 SQVTM and CDR2 ANQGSEA. The CDR3 nucleotides are TGCAGCGTGGCAGACAACTCGAACACCGGGGAGCTGTTTTTT. This sequence encodes CSVADNSNTGELFF.

The V gene is TRBV29-1, the J gene TRBJ2-1; tentative D call: TRBD1 (6 bases). Germline CDR1 reads SQVTM; CDR2 reads ANQGSEA. This CDR3 has 13 amino acids. Here the CDR3 DNA reads TGCACCATTTCCAGGGGTGACTACAATGAGCAGTTCTTC. This encodes CTISRGDYNEQFF.

V usage is TRBV5-1 and J usage is TRBJ2-5, with 10 bases fitting TRBD1. The germline V gene has CDR1 SGHRS and CDR2 YFSETQ. J gave up 5 bases and V 4 bases, and 5 bases lay outside the gene matches. There are 14 residues in the CDR3. The CDR3, as DNA: TGCGCCAGCAGCCCTAGACAGGGGGCCGAGACCCAGTACTTC. It is translated as CASSPRQGAETQYF.

This clone has only one observation. The chain is built from TRBV9 and TRBJ2-7; 8 nucleotides agree with TRBD2. The CDR3 spans 14 residues. Germline V gives CDR1 SGDLS, CDR2 YYNGEE. Trimming cost V 4 bases and J 8 bases; bases outside gene matches: 11. This chain's CDR3 is CASSPIPGLEQQYF. The CDR3 nucleotides read TGTGCCAGCAGCCCAATCCCGGGACTAGAGCAGCAGTACTTC.

This chain connects TRBV2 to TRBJ2-7, with TRBD2 as a possible D gene (6 bases). With 0 bases removed from V and 3 bases from J, the gap between germline ends came to 12 bases. The CDR3 loop spans 15 amino acids. CDR1 SNHLY and CDR2 FYNNEI come from the germline V gene. In DNA form, the CDR3 reads TGTGCCAGCAGTGAAGCTAGGCTGGGGGGCTACGAGCAGTACTTC. Amino acid sequence: CASSEARLGGYEQYF.

The gene calls are TRBV9 and TRBJ1-2; 9 nucleotides line up with TRBD1. In germline, CDR1 is SGDLS, CDR2 YYNGEE. The V segment lost 4 bases and the J segment 3 bases; nucleotides outside the gene matches: 10. This CDR3 spans 16 amino acids. CDR3 coding DNA: TGTGCCAGCAGCCAAGGACGGACAGGGGTGTACTATGGCTACACCTTC. Protein: CASSQGRTGVYYGYTF.

V and J are TRBV19 and TRBJ2-1, with 11 bases identical to TRBD2. V was clipped by 5 bases and J by 8 bases; unmatched bases: 11. The CDR3 covers 16 residues. Germline loops: CDR1 LNHDA, CDR2 SQIVND (reference sequence). CDR3 sequence: CASSPGTSGPGDEQFF. CDR3 nucleotide sequence: TGTGCCAGTAGTCCCGGGACTAGCGGTCCGGGGGATGAGCAGTTCTTC. Combining the CDR3 with reference TRBV19 and TRBJ2-1 gives the whole variable domain DGGITQSPKYLFRKEGQNVTLSCEQNLNHDAMYWYRQDPGQGLRLIYYSQIVNDFQKGDIAEGYSVSREKKESFPLTVTSAQKNPTAFYLCASSPGTSGPGDEQFFGPGTRLTVL.

V gene TRBV4-3 combines with J gene TRBJ2-3; 11 bases agree with TRBD2. The CDR3 has 15 residues. V was pared by 5 bases and J by 4 bases, with 5 bases of the junction left unmatched. CDR1 is LGHNA and CDR2 is YSLEER in the germline V gene. CDR3 in amino acids: CASSSTSGSPDTQYF. CDR3 DNA: TGCGCCAGCAGCAGTACTAGCGGGAGTCCAGATACGCAGTATTTT.

The chain is built from TRBV9 and TRBJ2-2; 8 bases are shared with TRBD2. This CDR3 is 17 amino acids long. Germline CDR1 is SGDLS and CDR2 is YYNGEE. Unmatched junction bases numbered 12, after V lost 3 bases and J lost 5 bases. The DNA for the CDR3 is TGTGCCAGCAGCGCTGGACTAGCCCGCCGGAATACCGGGGAGCTGTTTTTT. Translated, it gives CASSAGLARRNTGELFF. The full variable domain, completed using reference TRBV9 and TRBJ2-2, is DSGVTQTPKHLITATGQRVTLRCSPRSGDLSVYWYQQSLDQGLQFLIQYYNGEERAKGNILERFSAQQFPDLHSELNLSSLELGDSALYFCASSAGLARRNTGELFFGEGSRLTVL.

The J gene is TRBJ2-3, the V gene TRBV28; 8 bases are shared with TRBD2. Germline assignment: CDR1 MDHEN and CDR2 SYDVKM. The CDR3 length is 14 residues. The V gene end was trimmed by 1 base and the J gene end by 5 bases; junction bases not matched to a gene: 2. The CDR3 DNA reads TGTGCCAGCAGTTTATTGGGACTAGGAGATACGCAGTATTTT. Encoded protein: CASSLLGLGDTQYF.

A remark on this clone: The identical CDR3 is also encoded by other nucleotide sequences in the sample. V gene TRBV7-2 combines with J gene TRBJ2-6; D ambiguous. CDR3 size: 13 residues. V dropped 5 bases and J dropped 4 bases, with 6 bases sitting between them. CDR1 and CDR2 (germline): SGHTA, FQGNSA. The CDR3: CASSLPGANVLTF. CDR3 bases: TGTGCCAGCAGCCTGCCCGGGGCCAACGTCCTGACTTTC.

The genes are TRBV7-8 and TRBJ2-7, with D perhaps TRBD1 (5 bases). The germline gives CDR1 SGHVS, CDR2 FQNEAQ. Between the trimmed V and J ends, which lost 1 base and 6 bases, there was a span of 19 bases. The CDR3 length is 16 residues. CDR3 residues: CASSLESLGGASEQYF. The CDR3 DNA reads TGTGCCAGCAGCTTAGAGTCCCTAGGTGGGGCGAGCGAGCAGTACTTC.

This chain links TRBV14 with TRBJ1-1; perhaps TRBD1 as D (5 bases). V lost 0 bases and J 11 bases, leaving 13 bases between the germline ends. Germline V gives CDR1 SGHDN, CDR2 FVKESK. The CDR3 length is 13 residues. The CDR3 DNA is TGTGCCAGCAGCCAAGATGGAGGGGTTAGGGCTTTCTTT. Amino acid sequence: CASSQDGGVRAFF. Filled out from reference TRBV14 and TRBJ1-1, the complete variable domain reads EAGVTQFPSHSVIEKGQTVTLRCDPISGHDNLYWYRRVMGKEIKFLLHFVKESKQDESGMPNNRFLAERTGGTYSTLKVQPAELEDSGVYFCASSQDGGVRAFFGQGTRLTVV.

The genes are TRBV18 and TRBJ2-7; D could derive from TRBD1 or TRBD2 (5 bases each). The CDR3 runs to 15 residues. V lost 3 bases, J lost 5 bases, and 17 bases lay in between. The germline CDR1 and CDR2 sequences are KGHSH and LQKENI. CDR3 residues: CASSPEAAGNDEQYF. The CDR3 DNA reads TGTGCCAGCTCACCCGAAGCGGCAGGGAACGACGAGCAGTACTTC.

This clone was picked up one time. The same CDR3 is also encoded by other DNA sequences in this sample. The CDR3 nucleotides read TGTGCCAGCAGCTCTCGGGCGACCTACGAGCAGTACTTC. It translates to CASSSRATYEQYF. The J gene is TRBJ2-7, the V gene TRBV7-9; no clear D gene. V shed 4 bases and J shed 2 bases, with 9 bases lying between them. In germline, CDR1 is SEHNR, CDR2 FQNEAQ (reference sequence). The CDR3 totals 13 residues.

The chain recombines TRBV7-2 with TRBJ2-1, with TRBD2 matching over 13 bases. Germline loops: CDR1 SGHTA, CDR2 FQGNSA. V dropped 1 base and J dropped 9; count of bases not matched to a gene: 6. This CDR3 region has 16 residues. CDR3 in amino acids: CASSLGFRLAGGEQFF. The CDR3 nucleotides read TGTGCCAGCAGCTTAGGGTTTCGACTAGCGGGAGGTGAGCAGTTCTTC.

This sequence joins TRBV19 and TRBJ2-7; TRBD1 might be the D (6 bases). CDR3 length: 15 residues. Germline assignment: CDR1 LNHDA and CDR2 SQIVND (reference sequence). Trimming shortened V by 5 bases and J by 3 bases, and 17 bases separated the two germline ends. CDR3 sequence: CASSLPGVGGYEQYF. CDR3 coding DNA: TGTGCCAGTAGTCTCCCAGGGGTTGGAGGCTACGAGCAGTACTTC.

This chain uses TRBV9 with TRBJ2-3, with 9 bases fitting TRBD2. V lost 0 bases to trimming and J lost 4 bases; unmatched junction nucleotides: 6. CDR1 is SGDLS, CDR2 YYNGEE, per germline. CDR3 length equals 16 residues. Here the CDR3 DNA reads TGTGCCAGCAGCGTAGTAATAGCGGGGGTGTCAGATACGCAGTATTTT. This translates into CASSVVIAGVSDTQYF.

The chain carries TRBV4-3 and TRBJ1-4; TRBD1 is a possible D gene (5 bases). This CDR3 comprises 15 residues. Trimming cost V 0 bases and J 8 bases, with 13 bases left between them. Per germline, CDR1 LGHNA and CDR2 YSLEER. The CDR3 is CASSQDRGGPEKLFF. The CDR3 coding sequence is TGCGCCAGCAGCCAAGATAGGGGTGGTCCCGAAAAACTGTTTTTT.

This CDR3 reads CASSLVPDGSYEQYF. The CDR3 DNA follows: TGTGCCAGCAGCTTGGTTCCGGACGGAAGCTACGAGCAGTACTTC. The chain links TRBV5-6 to TRBJ2-7; unclear D gene. Trimming pared 0 bases from V and 3 bases from J, leaving 13 bases between. The CDR3 runs 15 residues. Germline V gene data show CDR1 as SGHDT and CDR2 as YYEEEE. The variable domain in full, completed from reference TRBV5-6 and TRBJ2-7, reads DAGVTQSPTHLIKTRGQQVTLRCSPKSGHDTVSWYQQALGQGPQFIFQYYEEEERQRGNFPDRFSGHQFPNYSSELNVNALLLGDSALYLCASSLVPDGSYEQYFGPGTRLTVT.